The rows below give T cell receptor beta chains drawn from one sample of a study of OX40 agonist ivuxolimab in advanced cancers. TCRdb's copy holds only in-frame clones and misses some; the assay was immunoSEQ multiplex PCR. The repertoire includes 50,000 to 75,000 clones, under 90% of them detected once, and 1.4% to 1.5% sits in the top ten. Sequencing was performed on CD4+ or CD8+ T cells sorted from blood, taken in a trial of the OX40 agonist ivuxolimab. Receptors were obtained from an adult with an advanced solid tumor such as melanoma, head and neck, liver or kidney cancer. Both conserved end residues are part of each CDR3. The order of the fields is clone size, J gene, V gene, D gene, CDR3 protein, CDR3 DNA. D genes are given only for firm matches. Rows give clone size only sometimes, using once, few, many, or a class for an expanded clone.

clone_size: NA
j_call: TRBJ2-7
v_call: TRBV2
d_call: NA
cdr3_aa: CASKADRFYEQYF
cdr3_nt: TGTGCCAGCAAAGCGGACAGATTCTACGAGCAGTACTTC

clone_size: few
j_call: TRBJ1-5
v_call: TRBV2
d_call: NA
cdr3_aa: CASSVQGKPQHF
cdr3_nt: TGTGCCAGCAGCGTACAGGGAAAGCCCCAGCATTTT

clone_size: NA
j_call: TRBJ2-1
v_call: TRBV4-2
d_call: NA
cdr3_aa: CASSQDLPGVGEQFF
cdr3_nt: TGTGCCAGCAGCCAAGATCTACCCGGGGTGGGTGAGCAGTTCTTC

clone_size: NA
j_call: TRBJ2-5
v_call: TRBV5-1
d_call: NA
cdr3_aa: CASSRASQETQYF
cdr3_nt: TGCGCCAGCAGCCGAGCGAGCCAAGAGACCCAGTACTTC

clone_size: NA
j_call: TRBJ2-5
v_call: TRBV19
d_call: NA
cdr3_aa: CASSMGRETQYF
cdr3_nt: TGTGCCAGTAGTATGGGCAGGGAGACCCAGTACTTC

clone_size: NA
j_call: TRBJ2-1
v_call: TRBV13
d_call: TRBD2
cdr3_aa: CASSRQREGHNEQFF
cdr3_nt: TGTGCCAGCAGCCGCCAGCGGGAGGGCCACAATGAGCAGTTCTTC

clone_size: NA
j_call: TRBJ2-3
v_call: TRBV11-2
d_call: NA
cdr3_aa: CASSGRALGEKGDTQYF
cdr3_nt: TGTGCCAGCAGCGGACGGGCCCTAGGGGAGAAAGGAGATACGCAGTATTTT

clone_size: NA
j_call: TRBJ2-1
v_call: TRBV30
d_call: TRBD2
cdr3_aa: CAWSVRSLAGGIYEQFF
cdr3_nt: TGTGCCTGGAGTGTAAGATCCCTAGCGGGAGGAATCTATGAGCAGTTCTTC

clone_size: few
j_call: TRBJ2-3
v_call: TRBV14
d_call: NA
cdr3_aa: CASSQATSLNQYF
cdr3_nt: TGTGCCAGCAGCCAAGCTACTAGTCTGAATCAGTATTTT

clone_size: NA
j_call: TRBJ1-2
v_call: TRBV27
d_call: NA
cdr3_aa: CASRRSGQPTYGYTF
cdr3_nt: TGTGCCAGCAGGCGCTCGGGTCAGCCCACCTATGGCTACACCTTC

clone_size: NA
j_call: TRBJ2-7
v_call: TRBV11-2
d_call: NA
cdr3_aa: CASSLTYQRGVEQYF
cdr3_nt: TGTGCCAGCAGCTTAACGTACCAACGCGGGGTCGAGCAGTACTTC

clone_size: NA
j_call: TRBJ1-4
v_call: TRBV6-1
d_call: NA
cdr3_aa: CASSTTPNEKLFF
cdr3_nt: TGTGCCAGCAGCACCACACCTAATGAAAAACTGTTTTTT

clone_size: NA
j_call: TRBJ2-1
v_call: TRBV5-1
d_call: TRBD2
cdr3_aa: CASSPWTSGYNEQFF
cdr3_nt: TGCGCCAGCAGCCCCTGGACTAGCGGTTACAATGAGCAGTTCTTC

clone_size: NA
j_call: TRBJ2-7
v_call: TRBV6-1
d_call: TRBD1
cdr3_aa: CASSEPGQAHEQYF
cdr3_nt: TGTGCCAGCAGTGAACCGGGACAGGCCCACGAGCAGTACTTC

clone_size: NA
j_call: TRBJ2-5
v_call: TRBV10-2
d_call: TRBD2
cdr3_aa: CASTGWGSSGQETQYF
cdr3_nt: TGCGCCAGCACGGGGTGGGGTTCTAGCGGCCAAGAGACCCAGTACTTC

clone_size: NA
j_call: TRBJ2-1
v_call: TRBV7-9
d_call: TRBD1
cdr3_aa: CASSLQGRGNYNEQFF
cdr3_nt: TGTGCCAGCAGCCTACAGGGCAGGGGGAACTACAATGAGCAGTTCTTC